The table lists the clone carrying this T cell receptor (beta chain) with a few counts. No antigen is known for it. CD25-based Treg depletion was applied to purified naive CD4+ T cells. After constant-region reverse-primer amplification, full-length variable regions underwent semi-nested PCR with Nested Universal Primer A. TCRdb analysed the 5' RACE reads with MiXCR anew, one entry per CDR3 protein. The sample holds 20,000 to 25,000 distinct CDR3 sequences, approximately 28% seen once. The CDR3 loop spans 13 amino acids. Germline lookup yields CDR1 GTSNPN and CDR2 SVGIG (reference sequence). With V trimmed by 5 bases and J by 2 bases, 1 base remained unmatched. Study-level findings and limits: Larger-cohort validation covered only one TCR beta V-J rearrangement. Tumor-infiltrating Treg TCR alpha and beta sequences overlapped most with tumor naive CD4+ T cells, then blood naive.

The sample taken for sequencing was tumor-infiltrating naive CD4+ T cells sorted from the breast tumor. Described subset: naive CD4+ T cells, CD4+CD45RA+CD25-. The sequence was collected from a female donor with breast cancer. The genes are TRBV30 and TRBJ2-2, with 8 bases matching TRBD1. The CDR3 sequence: CAWGQGNTGELFF. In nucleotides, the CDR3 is TGTGCCTGGGGACAGGGCAACACCGGGGAGCTGTTTTTT.